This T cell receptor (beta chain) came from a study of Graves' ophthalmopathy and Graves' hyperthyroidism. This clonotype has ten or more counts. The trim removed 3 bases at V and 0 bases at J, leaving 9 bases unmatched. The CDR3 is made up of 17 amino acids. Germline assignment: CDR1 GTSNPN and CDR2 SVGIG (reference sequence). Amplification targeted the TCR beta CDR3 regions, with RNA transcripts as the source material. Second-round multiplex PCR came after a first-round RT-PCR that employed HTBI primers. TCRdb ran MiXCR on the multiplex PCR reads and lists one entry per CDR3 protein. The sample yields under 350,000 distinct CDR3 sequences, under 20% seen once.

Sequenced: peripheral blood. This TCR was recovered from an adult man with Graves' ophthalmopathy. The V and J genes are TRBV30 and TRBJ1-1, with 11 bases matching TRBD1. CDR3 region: CAWSATRDRGMNTEAFF. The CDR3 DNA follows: TGTGCCTGGAGCGCGACCCGGGACAGGGGGATGAACACTGAAGCTTTCTTT. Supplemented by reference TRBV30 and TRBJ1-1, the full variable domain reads SQTIHQWPATLVQPVGSPLSLECTVEGTSNPNLYWYRQAAGRGLQLLFYSVGIGQISSEVPQNLSASRPQDRQFILSSKKLLLSDSGFYLCAWSATRDRGMNTEAFFGQGTRLTVV.